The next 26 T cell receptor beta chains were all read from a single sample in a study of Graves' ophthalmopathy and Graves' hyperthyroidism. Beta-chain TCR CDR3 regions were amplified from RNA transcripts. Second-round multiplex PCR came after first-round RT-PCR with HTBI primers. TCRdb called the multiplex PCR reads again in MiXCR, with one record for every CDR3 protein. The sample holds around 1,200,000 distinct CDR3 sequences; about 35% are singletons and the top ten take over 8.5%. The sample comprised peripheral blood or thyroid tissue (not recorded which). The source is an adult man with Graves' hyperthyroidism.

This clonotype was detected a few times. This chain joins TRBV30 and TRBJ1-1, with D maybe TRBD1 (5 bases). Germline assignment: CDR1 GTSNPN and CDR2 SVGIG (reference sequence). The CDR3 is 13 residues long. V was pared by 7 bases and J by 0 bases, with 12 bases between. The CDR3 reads CASATAMNTEAFF. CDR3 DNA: TGTGCCTCAGCGACAGCGATGAACACTGAAGCTTTCTTT.

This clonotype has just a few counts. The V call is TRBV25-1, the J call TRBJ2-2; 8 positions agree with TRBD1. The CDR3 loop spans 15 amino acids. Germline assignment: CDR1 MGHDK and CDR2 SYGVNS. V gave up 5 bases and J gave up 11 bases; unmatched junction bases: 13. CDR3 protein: CASSPGGALVGELFF. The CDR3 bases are TGTGCCAGCAGTCCAGGGGGCGCGTTAGTCGGAGAGCTGTTTTTT.

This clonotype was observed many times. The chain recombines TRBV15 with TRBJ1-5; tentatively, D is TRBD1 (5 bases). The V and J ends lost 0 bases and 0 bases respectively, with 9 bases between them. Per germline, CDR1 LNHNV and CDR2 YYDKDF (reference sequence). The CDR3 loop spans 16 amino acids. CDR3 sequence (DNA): TGTGCCACCAGCAGAGAACGAGGGGTTAGCAATCAGCCCCAGCATTTT. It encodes CATSRERGVSNQPQHF.

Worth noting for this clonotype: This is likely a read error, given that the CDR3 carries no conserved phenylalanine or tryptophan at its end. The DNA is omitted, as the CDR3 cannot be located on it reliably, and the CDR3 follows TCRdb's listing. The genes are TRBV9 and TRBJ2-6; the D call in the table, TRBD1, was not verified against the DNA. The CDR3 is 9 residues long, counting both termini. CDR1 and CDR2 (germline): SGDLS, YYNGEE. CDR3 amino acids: CASSSGQGL.

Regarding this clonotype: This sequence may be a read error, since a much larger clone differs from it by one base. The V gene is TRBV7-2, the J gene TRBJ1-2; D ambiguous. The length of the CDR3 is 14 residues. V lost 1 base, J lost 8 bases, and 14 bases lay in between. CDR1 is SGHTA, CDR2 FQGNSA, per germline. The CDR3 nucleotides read TGTGCCAGCAGCTTAGGGGAATCCAAGTTAGGCTACACCTTC. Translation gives CASSLGESKLGYTF.

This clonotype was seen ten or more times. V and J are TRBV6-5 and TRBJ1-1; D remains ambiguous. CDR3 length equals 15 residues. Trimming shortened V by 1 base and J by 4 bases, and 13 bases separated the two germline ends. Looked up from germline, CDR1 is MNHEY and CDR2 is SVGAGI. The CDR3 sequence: CASSYYPEGGTEAFF. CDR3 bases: TGTGCCAGCAGTTACTATCCAGAGGGCGGCACTGAAGCTTTCTTT.

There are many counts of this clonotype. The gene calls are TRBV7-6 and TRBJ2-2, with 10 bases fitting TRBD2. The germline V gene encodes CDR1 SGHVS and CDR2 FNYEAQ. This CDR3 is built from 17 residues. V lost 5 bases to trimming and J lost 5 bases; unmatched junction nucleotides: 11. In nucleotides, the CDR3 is TGTGCCAGCAGCAAAACCCTAGCGGGAGTAGGTACCGGGGAGCTGTTTTTT. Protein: CASSKTLAGVGTGELFF.

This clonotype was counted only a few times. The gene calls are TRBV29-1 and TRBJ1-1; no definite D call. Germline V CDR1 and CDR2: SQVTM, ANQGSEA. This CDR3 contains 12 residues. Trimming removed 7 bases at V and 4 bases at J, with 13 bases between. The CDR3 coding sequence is TGCAGCGCGTCAGGACGAGGCACTGAAGCTTTCTTT. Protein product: CSASGRGTEAFF.

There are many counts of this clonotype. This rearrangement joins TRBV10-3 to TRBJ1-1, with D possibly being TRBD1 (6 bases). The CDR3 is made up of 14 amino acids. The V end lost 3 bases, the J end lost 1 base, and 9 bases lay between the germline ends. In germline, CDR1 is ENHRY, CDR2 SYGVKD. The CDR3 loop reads CAISERDTNTEAFF. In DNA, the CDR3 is TGTGCCATCAGTGAACGGGACACGAACACTGAAGCTTTCTTT.

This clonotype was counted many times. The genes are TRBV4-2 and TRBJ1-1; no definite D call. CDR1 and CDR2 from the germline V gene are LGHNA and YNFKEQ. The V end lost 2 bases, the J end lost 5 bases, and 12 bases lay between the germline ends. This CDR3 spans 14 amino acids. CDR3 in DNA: TGTGCCAGCAGCCAAAGCCGGGTTAGGACTGAAGCTTTCTTT. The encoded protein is CASSQSRVRTEAFF.

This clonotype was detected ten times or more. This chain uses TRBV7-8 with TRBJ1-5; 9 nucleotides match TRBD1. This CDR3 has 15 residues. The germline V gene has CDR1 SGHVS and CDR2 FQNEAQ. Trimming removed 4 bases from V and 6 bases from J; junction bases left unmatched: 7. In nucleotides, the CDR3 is TGTGCCAGCAGCTCGGGACAGGGATCGGGTCAGCCCCAGCATTTT. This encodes CASSSGQGSGQPQHF.

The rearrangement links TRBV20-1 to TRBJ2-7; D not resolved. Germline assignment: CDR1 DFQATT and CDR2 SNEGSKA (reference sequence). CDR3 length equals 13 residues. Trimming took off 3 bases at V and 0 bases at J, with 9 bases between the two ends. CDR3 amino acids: CSASGGNSYEQYF. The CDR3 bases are TGCAGTGCTAGCGGTGGGAACTCCTACGAGCAGTACTTC.

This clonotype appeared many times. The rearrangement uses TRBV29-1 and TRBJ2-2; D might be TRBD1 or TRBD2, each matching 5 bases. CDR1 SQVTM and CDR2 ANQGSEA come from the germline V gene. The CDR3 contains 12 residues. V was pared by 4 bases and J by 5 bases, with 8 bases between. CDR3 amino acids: CSVVWGTGELFF. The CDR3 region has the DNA TGCAGCGTTGTATGGGGGACCGGGGAGCTGTTTTTT.

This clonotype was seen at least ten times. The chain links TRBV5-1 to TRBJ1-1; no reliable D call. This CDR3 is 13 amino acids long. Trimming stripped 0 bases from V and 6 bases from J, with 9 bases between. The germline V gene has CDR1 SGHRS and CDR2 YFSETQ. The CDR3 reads CASSLASVPEAFF. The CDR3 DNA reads TGCGCCAGCAGCTTGGCCAGCGTTCCTGAAGCTTTCTTT.

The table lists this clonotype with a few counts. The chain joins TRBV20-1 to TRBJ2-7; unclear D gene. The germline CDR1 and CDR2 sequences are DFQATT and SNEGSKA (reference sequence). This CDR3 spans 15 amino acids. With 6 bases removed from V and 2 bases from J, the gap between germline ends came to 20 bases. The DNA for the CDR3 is TGCAGTGCGCCACCGTCTGGGGATGGGACCTACGAGCAGTACTTC. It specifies CSAPPSGDGTYEQYF.

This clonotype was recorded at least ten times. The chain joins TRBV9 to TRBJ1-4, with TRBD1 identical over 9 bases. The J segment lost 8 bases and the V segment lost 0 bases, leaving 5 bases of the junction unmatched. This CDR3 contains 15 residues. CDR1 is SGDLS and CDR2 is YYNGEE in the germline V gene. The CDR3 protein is CASSVAGTGYEKLFF. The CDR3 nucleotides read TGTGCCAGCAGCGTAGCTGGGACAGGGTACGAAAAACTGTTTTTT.

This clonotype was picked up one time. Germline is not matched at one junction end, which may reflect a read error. The CDR3 here is CAISGTGKGDYCYTF. In DNA, the CDR3 is TGTGCCATCAGTGGGACAGGGAAGGGCGACTATTGCTACACCTTC. This chain joins TRBV10-3 and TRBJ1-2; 8 bases fit TRBD1. The CDR3 loop spans 15 amino acids. Germline V gives CDR1 ENHRY, CDR2 SYGVKD.

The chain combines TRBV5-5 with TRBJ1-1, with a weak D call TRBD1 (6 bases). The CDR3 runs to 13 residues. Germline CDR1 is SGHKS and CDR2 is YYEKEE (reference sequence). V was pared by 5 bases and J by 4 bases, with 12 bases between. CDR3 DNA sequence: TGTGCCAGCAGGAGAGCAGGGGCCACTGAAGCTTTCTTT. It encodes CASRRAGATEAFF.

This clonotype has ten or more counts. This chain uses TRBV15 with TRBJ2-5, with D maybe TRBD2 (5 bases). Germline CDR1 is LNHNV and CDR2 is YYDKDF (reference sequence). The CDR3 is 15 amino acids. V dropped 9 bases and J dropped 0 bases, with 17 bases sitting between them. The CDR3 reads CATSSTRAYQETQYF. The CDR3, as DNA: TGTGCCACATCAAGTACTAGGGCGTACCAAGAGACCCAGTACTTC.

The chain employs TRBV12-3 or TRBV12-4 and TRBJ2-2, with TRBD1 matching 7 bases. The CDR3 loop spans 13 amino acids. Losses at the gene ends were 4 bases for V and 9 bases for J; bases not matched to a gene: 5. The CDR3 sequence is CASSSTGSRELFF. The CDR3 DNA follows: TGTGCCAGCAGTTCGACAGGGAGCCGGGAGCTGTTTTTT.

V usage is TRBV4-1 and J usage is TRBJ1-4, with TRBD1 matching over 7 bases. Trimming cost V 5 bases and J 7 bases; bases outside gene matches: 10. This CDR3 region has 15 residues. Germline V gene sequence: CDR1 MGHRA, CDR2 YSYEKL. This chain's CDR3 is CASSVGGADFEKLFF. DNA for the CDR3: TGCGCCAGCAGCGTAGGGGGCGCGGATTTTGAAAAACTGTTTTTT.

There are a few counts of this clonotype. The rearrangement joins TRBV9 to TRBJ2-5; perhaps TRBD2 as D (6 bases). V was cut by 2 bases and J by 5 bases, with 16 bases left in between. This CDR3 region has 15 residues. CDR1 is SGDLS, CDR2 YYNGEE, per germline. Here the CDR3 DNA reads TGTGCCAGCAGCGTGGAGGGTTTTGAGGGCGAGACCCAGTACTTC. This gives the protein CASSVEGFEGETQYF.

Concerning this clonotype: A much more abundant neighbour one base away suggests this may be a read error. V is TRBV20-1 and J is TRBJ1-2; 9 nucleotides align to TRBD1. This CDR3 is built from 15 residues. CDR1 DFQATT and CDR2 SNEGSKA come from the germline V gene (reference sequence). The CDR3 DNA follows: TGCAGTGCTAGAGCACCGGGACAGGGTAACTATGTCTACACCTTC. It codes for CSARAPGQGNYVYTF.

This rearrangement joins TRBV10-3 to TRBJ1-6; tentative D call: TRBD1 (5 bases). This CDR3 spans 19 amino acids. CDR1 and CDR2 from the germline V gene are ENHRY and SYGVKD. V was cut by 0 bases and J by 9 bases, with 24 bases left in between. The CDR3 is CAISESIGLAGGTPSPLHF. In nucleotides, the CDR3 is TGTGCCATCAGTGAGTCGATCGGGCTAGCGGGAGGGACCCCTTCACCCCTCCACTTT.

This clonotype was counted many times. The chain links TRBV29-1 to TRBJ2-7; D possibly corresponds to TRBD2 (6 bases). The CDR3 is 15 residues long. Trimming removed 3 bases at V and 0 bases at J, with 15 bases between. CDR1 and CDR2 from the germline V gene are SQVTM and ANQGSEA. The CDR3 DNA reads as TGCAGCGTTGAGGGGCAGGCGGGACCCTCCTACGAGCAGTACTTC. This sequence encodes CSVEGQAGPSYEQYF.

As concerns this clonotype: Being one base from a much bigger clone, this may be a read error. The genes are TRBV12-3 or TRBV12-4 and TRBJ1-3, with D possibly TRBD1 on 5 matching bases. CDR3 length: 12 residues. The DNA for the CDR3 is TGTGCCAGCGGGCAGGGCGGAAACACCACATATTTT. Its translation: CASGQGGNTTYF.